The 12 T cell receptor beta chains below all came from one sample that was sequenced in a study of cytomegalovirus exposure and HLA in healthy donors (dated by TCRdb to 2015 to 2018). Library method: the immunoSEQ multiplex PCR assay. TCRdb re-hosts the immuneACCESS table, in-frame sequences only. Its copies lack some clones; in the studies checked, an unresolved V gene accounts for under half of them, and the cause for the rest is not known. In all, the sample holds around 50,000 clones, and 85% to 95% of those were seen once. The ten largest clones add up to around 5.8% of the sample. Input material: PBMCs. Every receptor here comes from a woman younger than 30 in good health and CMV-seronegative.

The chain joins TRBV5-1 to TRBJ2-5; 7 bases line up with TRBD2. CDR1 is SGHRS, CDR2 YFSETQ, per germline. V lost 4 bases to trimming and J lost 4 bases; unmatched junction nucleotides: 7. This CDR3 has 14 residues. CDR3: CASSSRLARETQYF. Written as DNA, the CDR3 is TGCGCCAGCAGCAGTAGACTAGCAAGAGAGACCCAGTACTTC.

This rearrangement joins TRBV10-2 to TRBJ1-5; TRBD1 aligns across 7 bases. J was trimmed by 3 bases and V by 6 bases; bases with no gene match: 8. Looked up from germline, CDR1 is WSHSY and CDR2 is SAAADI. The CDR3 is 15 amino acids. CDR3 amino acids: CASRKTGAVNQPQHF. Written as DNA, the CDR3 is TGCGCCAGCAGAAAAACAGGGGCGGTCAATCAGCCCCAGCATTTT.

This chain connects TRBV9 to TRBJ2-1, with TRBD1 matching over 7 bases. The germline V gene encodes CDR1 SGDLS and CDR2 YYNGEE. The CDR3 runs 14 residues. V shed 3 bases, J shed 6 bases, and the junction held 6 bases outside the gene matches. CDR3 sequence reads: CASSATGQPNEQFF. CDR3 in DNA: TGTGCCAGCAGCGCCACGGGACAGCCCAATGAGCAGTTCTTC. The full variable domain, completed using reference TRBV9 and TRBJ2-1, is DSGVTQTPKHLITATGQRVTLRCSPRSGDLSVYWYQQSLDQGLQFLIQYYNGEERAKGNILERFSAQQFPDLHSELNLSSLELGDSALYFCASSATGQPNEQFFGPGTRLTVL.

The chain joins TRBV7-9 to TRBJ1-4, with 7 bases aligning to TRBD1. This CDR3 is built from 15 residues. The germline CDR1 and CDR2 sequences are SEHNR and FQNEAQ (reference sequence). Unmatched junction bases numbered 9, after V lost 4 bases and J lost 7 bases. The CDR3: CASSSSTGVGEKLFF. CDR3 coding DNA: TGTGCCAGCAGCTCCTCTACAGGGGTCGGTGAAAAACTGTTTTTT.

The chain couples TRBV14 to TRBJ2-1; possible D gene TRBD2, 7 bases. Germline lookup yields CDR1 SGHDN and CDR2 FVKESK. Trimming removed 4 bases at V and 7 bases at J, with 20 bases between. CDR3 length: 16 residues. Here the CDR3 DNA reads TGTGCCAGCAGCCTCCTCAGGGGCGGGAGAGGGAATGAGCAGTTCTTC. Its translation is CASSLLRGGRGNEQFF.

The rearrangement uses TRBV9 and TRBJ1-3; D is undetermined. Germline V gene sequence: CDR1 SGDLS, CDR2 YYNGEE. This CDR3 spans 16 amino acids. Trimming cost V 4 bases and J 2 bases, with 16 bases left between them. The CDR3 nucleotides are TGTGCCAGCAGCCCCCGCTTGCTAACGGCTGGAAACACCATATATTTT. Amino acid sequence: CASSPRLLTAGNTIYF.

This clone has just a few counts. This chain connects TRBV12-5 to TRBJ2-3, with D possibly TRBD1 on 6 matching bases. The CDR3 spans 15 residues. Trimming left V 4 bases short and J 5 bases short, with 16 bases between. Germline CDR1 and CDR2: LGHNT and FRNRAP. CDR3 coding DNA: TGTGCTAGTGGTTCACTCTACGACAGGCAAGATACGCAGTATTTT. This gives the protein CASGSLYDRQDTQYF.

In this sample, this clone turned up once. The CDR3 loop is CASSPGTGATGELFF. The CDR3 DNA sequence: TGTGCCAGCTCACCCGGGACAGGGGCCACCGGGGAGCTGTTTTTT. The rearrangement joins TRBV18 to TRBJ2-2, with 10 bases lining up with TRBD1. Losses at the gene ends were 3 bases for V and 4 bases for J; bases not matched to a gene: 2. Germline CDR1 and CDR2: KGHSH and LQKENI. This CDR3 contains 15 residues.

Remarks on this clone: In this CDR3 the conserved last residue, phenylalanine or tryptophan, is missing, so a read error is likely. No DNA is shown, since the ends of the CDR3 on it are uncertain; the CDR3 is the one TCRdb lists. The chain couples TRBV9 to TRBJ1-1; the D call of TRBD1 is as the table states it, not checked on the DNA. Germline V lookup: CDR1 SGDLS, CDR2 YYNGEE. Both ends counted, the CDR3 spans 11 residues. The CDR3 loop reads CASSEGTGPPS.

This clone showed up just once. The chain employs TRBV12-5 and TRBJ2-2; D gene uncertain. Between the trimmed V and J ends, which lost 5 bases and 3 bases, there was a span of 4 bases. The CDR3 sequence is 12 residues long. Per germline, CDR1 LGHNT and CDR2 FRNRAP. CDR3 bases: TGTGCTAGTGGTCCCGACACCGGGGAGCTGTTTTTT. Amino acid sequence: CASGPDTGELFF.

The V and J genes are TRBV5-6 and TRBJ2-7, with 9 bases fitting TRBD1. Germline V lookup: CDR1 SGHDT, CDR2 YYEEEE. Trimming cost V 5 bases and J 2 bases; bases outside gene matches: 11. The length of the CDR3 is 16 residues. CDR3 sequence: CASSYPGQGFPYEQYF. Here the CDR3 DNA reads TGTGCCAGCAGTTACCCGGGACAGGGATTTCCCTACGAGCAGTACTTC.

V and J are TRBV6-5 and TRBJ1-5, with D possibly matching TRBD1 (5 bases). CDR1 MNHEY and CDR2 SVGAGI come from the germline V gene. The CDR3 sequence is 15 residues long. Between the trimmed V and J ends, which lost 6 bases and 0 bases, there was a span of 12 bases. In nucleotides, the CDR3 is TGTGCCAGCAGCTCCGCCCAGGGTAGCAATCAGCCCCAGCATTTT. This translates into CASSSAQGSNQPQHF.